This passage covers 27 T cell receptor beta chains from one sample sequenced in a study of blood T cell repertoires in COVID-19. The protocol was immunoSEQ multiplex PCR, while the TCRdb copy is restricted to in-frame clones and leaves out a portion. The table records about 86,000 clones, approximately 80% of them present only once. Input material: peripheral blood. The receptor source for this set is a woman at least 80 years old with active or convalescent COVID-19.

This clone came up a few times. The V and J genes are TRBV5-1 and TRBJ1-1, with 7 bases fitting TRBD1. CDR1 and CDR2 (germline): SGHRS, YFSETQ. This CDR3 is 19 amino acids long. The trim removed 4 bases at V and 0 bases at J, leaving 18 bases unmatched. CDR3: CASSGGQRGGASLNTEAFF. CDR3 in DNA: TGCGCCAGCAGCGGGGGACAGCGCGGCGGCGCAAGCTTGAACACTGAAGCTTTCTTT.

V and J are TRBV3-1 (or the pseudogene TRBV3-2) and TRBJ1-6; 7 bases map to TRBD1. Germline V lookup: CDR1 LGHDT, CDR2 YNNKEL (reference sequence). Trimming at V came to 6 bases and at J to 9 bases, leaving 8 bases not matched to a gene. The CDR3 spans 14 residues. In DNA, the CDR3 is TGTGCCAGCAGGCAACAGGGGATAGGTTCACCCCTCCACTTT. Translation gives CASRQQGIGSPLHF.

This clone was found once. The genes are TRBV9 and TRBJ1-6; D is possibly TRBD1 (6 bases). V was trimmed by 5 bases and J by 8 bases, leaving 17 bases between them. The CDR3 runs to 15 residues. The germline CDR1 and CDR2 sequences are SGDLS and YYNGEE. Here the CDR3 reads CASSFNQGRDSPLHF. The CDR3, as DNA: TGTGCCAGCAGTTTTAATCAGGGGCGGGATTCACCCCTCCACTTT.

This clone has more than one count but fewer than ten. The V call is TRBV28, the J call TRBJ2-4; 9 bases agree with TRBD2. There are 16 residues in the CDR3. Looked up from germline, CDR1 is MDHEN and CDR2 is SYDVKM. V was pared by 6 bases and J by 2 bases, with 8 bases of the junction left unmatched. CDR3 sequence: CASSHRLAVTKNIQYF. The CDR3 DNA follows: TGTGCCAGCAGCCACCGACTAGCGGTGACCAAAAACATTCAGTACTTC. The entire variable domain, with the rest obtained from reference TRBV28 and TRBJ2-4, is as follows: DVKVTQSSRYLVKRTGEKVFLECVQDMDHENMFWYRQDPGLGLRLIYFSYDVKMKEKGDIPEGYSVSREKKERFSLILESASTNQTSMYLCASSHRLAVTKNIQYFGAGTRLSVL.

The rearrangement links TRBV5-4 to TRBJ1-2; D call uncertain. Trimming stripped 4 bases from V and 3 bases from J, with 7 bases between. This CDR3 region has 12 residues. Germline V gene lookup returns CDR1 SGHNT and CDR2 YYREEE (reference sequence). The CDR3 DNA reads TGTGCCAGCAGCCTTTTCCACTATGGCTACACCTTC. This sequence encodes CASSLFHYGYTF.

The J gene is TRBJ2-1, the V gene TRBV27, with TRBD1 identical over 11 bases. Germline-derived CDR1 and CDR2 are MNHEY and SMNVEV (reference sequence). This CDR3 contains 16 residues. V lost 5 bases and J lost 4; bases outside the gene matches: 7. The CDR3 protein is CASSGPGDRGYNEQFF. The CDR3 DNA is TGTGCCAGCAGTGGGCCCGGGGACAGGGGGTACAATGAGCAGTTCTTC.

The rearrangement joins TRBV11-2 to TRBJ1-2; D is unclear. Per the germline V gene, CDR1 is SGHAT and CDR2 is FQNNGV. V was trimmed by 4 bases and J by 4 bases, leaving 16 bases between them. The CDR3 is 15 residues long. The CDR3 sequence: CASSSLGGGIYGYTF. DNA for the CDR3: TGTGCCAGCAGCTCCCTAGGCGGCGGAATCTATGGCTACACCTTC. The full variable domain, rest sourced from reference TRBV11-2 and TRBJ1-2, is EAGVAQSPRYKIIEKRQSVAFWCNPISGHATLYWYQQILGQGPKLLIQFQNNGVVDDSQLPKDRFSAERLKGVDSTLKIQPAKLEDSAVYLCASSSLGGGIYGYTFGSGTRLTVV.

V usage is TRBV5-1 and J usage is TRBJ2-5; D ambiguous. CDR3 length: 13 residues. Germline values: CDR1 SGHRS, CDR2 YFSETQ. Deletions cut 2 bases from V and 1 base from J, with 6 bases between. This CDR3 reads CASSFSSQETQYF. The CDR3, as DNA: TGCGCCAGCAGCTTTTCCAGCCAAGAGACCCAGTACTTC.

The CDR3 protein is CASSIVGSSSYNEQFF. The CDR3, as DNA: TGTGCCAGTAGTATAGTCGGCTCTAGCTCCTACAATGAGCAGTTCTTC. The genes are TRBV19 and TRBJ2-1; D gene uncertain. Trimming took 1 base from V and 0 from J, leaving 10 bases between them. Per germline, CDR1 LNHDA and CDR2 SQIVND (reference sequence). The CDR3 spans 16 residues.

The DNA of the CDR3 is TGTGCCACCAGTGATGGGGAGGGTGGTTCGGATGGCTACACCTTC. Amino acids: CATSDGEGGSDGYTF. J is TRBJ1-2 and V is TRBV24-1; D gene uncertain. V was pared by 3 bases and J by 6 bases, with 16 bases between. This CDR3 comprises 15 residues. The V gene's germline CDR1 is KGHDR and CDR2 SFDVKD.

V gene TRBV18 combines with J gene TRBJ1-5; 7 nucleotides agree with TRBD1. The trim removed 6 bases at V and 3 bases at J, leaving 5 bases unmatched. Germline CDR1 KGHSH, CDR2 LQKENI. This CDR3 is built from 14 residues. The CDR3 protein is CASSPDRDNQPQHF. The CDR3 DNA reads TGTGCCAGCTCGCCAGACAGGGACAATCAGCCCCAGCATTTT.

CDR3 loop: CASSLATDNQPQHF. The CDR3 DNA reads TGTGCCAGCAGTTTAGCCACAGACAATCAGCCCCAGCATTTT. This chain uses TRBV27 with TRBJ1-5; D gene ambiguous. The V end lost 2 bases, the J end lost 3 bases, and 8 bases lay between the germline ends. This CDR3 has 14 amino acids. Germline loops: CDR1 MNHEY, CDR2 SMNVEV (reference sequence).

The rearrangement links TRBV5-1 to TRBJ2-2, with a tentative D call TRBD1 (6 bases). Trimming removed 3 bases from V and 6 bases from J, with 12 bases in between. This CDR3 is built from 14 residues. CDR1 and CDR2 (germline): SGHRS, YFSETQ. CDR3 residues: CASSYPQGSGELFF. The CDR3 bases are TGCGCCAGCAGCTATCCACAGGGTTCCGGGGAGCTGTTTTTT.

The rearrangement uses TRBV5-5 and TRBJ2-4; tentative D call: TRBD1 (5 bases). The germline gives CDR1 SGHKS, CDR2 YYEKEE (reference sequence). The CDR3 extends over 14 amino acids. Trimming took off 1 base at V and 3 bases at J, with 8 bases between the two ends. The CDR3 sequence is CASSLRGGKNIQYF. The CDR3 bases are TGTGCCAGCAGCTTGAGGGGTGGCAAAAACATTCAGTACTTC.

The chain combines TRBV5-5 with TRBJ2-3; 8 positions match TRBD1. Germline CDR1 SGHKS, CDR2 YYEKEE (reference sequence). The CDR3 consists of 15 residues. J gave up 4 bases and V 0 bases, and 4 bases lay outside the gene matches. In DNA form, the CDR3 reads TGTGCCAGCAGCTTGGGACAGGGGCTGGCAGATACGCAGTATTTT. Translation: CASSLGQGLADTQYF.

V gene TRBV5-1 combines with J gene TRBJ2-6, with 9 bases fitting TRBD1. This CDR3 comprises 17 residues. The trim removed 4 bases at V and 0 bases at J, leaving 5 bases unmatched. The germline gives CDR1 SGHRS, CDR2 YFSETQ. DNA for the CDR3: TGCGCCAGCAGCCCGACAGGGGGTTCCTCTGGGGCCAACGTCCTGACTTTC. Translation: CASSPTGGSSGANVLTF.

The chain couples TRBV10-2 to TRBJ2-1; TRBD1 aligns across 10 bases. Germline V gene data show CDR1 as WSHSY and CDR2 as SAAADI. V lost 8 bases and J lost 9; bases outside the gene matches: 10. The CDR3 contains 14 residues. The CDR3 reads CASGTGTGDTEQFF. As DNA, the CDR3 is TGCGCCAGCGGAACCGGGACAGGGGACACTGAGCAGTTCTTC.

The chain is built from TRBV21-1 and TRBJ1-3; TRBD1, as called in the table, went unchecked against the DNA. TRBV21-1 is a known pseudogene. The CDR3 loop spans 18 amino acids. The CDR3: CASSGKEASGGGGNTIYF. CDR3 DNA: TGTGCCAGCAGCGGAAAGGAGGCGTCAGGGGGCGGGGGAAACACCATATATTTT.

This sequence joins TRBV6-2 or TRBV6-3 and TRBJ1-5; TRBD1 agrees at 7 bases. Germline-derived CDR1 and CDR2 are MNHEY and SVGEGT. V was clipped by 2 bases and J by 6 bases; unmatched bases: 10. The CDR3 contains 16 residues. The chain's CDR3 is CASSYTSDRVRQPQHF. CDR3 bases: TGTGCCAGCAGTTACACCAGCGACAGGGTCCGTCAGCCCCAGCATTTT.

The chain links TRBV6-2 or TRBV6-3 to TRBJ2-1, with 9 bases lining up with TRBD2. CDR1 is MNHEY, CDR2 SVGEGT, per germline. The CDR3 has 15 residues. With V trimmed by 5 bases and J by 2 bases, 4 bases remained unmatched. The CDR3 DNA follows: TGTGCCAGCAGTCTTAGCGGGGGCCCCTACAATGAGCAGTTCTTC. Protein product: CASSLSGGPYNEQFF.

The chain joins TRBV14 to TRBJ2-1, with 9 bases matching TRBD2. The CDR3 totals 17 residues. V was pared by 0 bases and J by 6 bases, with 9 bases of the junction left unmatched. Germline lookup yields CDR1 SGHDN and CDR2 FVKESK. In nucleotides, the CDR3 is TGTGCCAGCAGCCAAGATTTCCCTAGCGGGGTCGGCAATGAGCAGTTCTTC. Protein sequence: CASSQDFPSGVGNEQFF. The variable domain in full, with the rest retrieved from reference TRBV14 and TRBJ2-1, is EAGVTQFPSHSVIEKGQTVTLRCDPISGHDNLYWYRRVMGKEIKFLLHFVKESKQDESGMPNNRFLAERTGGTYSTLKVQPAELEDSGVYFCASSQDFPSGVGNEQFFGPGTRLTVL.

The chain carries TRBV19 and TRBJ2-2, with D maybe TRBD1 (6 bases). This CDR3 has 13 amino acids. Germline V gene lookup returns CDR1 LNHDA and CDR2 SQIVND (reference sequence). V lost 6 bases to trimming and J lost 6 bases, with 11 bases between them. CDR3 in amino acids: CASRPRGSGELFF. CDR3 DNA: TGTGCCAGTAGGCCTAGGGGGTCCGGGGAGCTGTTTTTT.

DNA of the CDR3: TGCGCCAGCAGCCAAGCATGGGGGGGTAGCAATCAGCCCCAGCATTTT. Translation: CASSQAWGGSNQPQHF. The chain combines TRBV4-1 with TRBJ1-5, with a possible D match to TRBD1 (5 bases). V lost 1 base and J lost 0, with 10 bases in between. The CDR3 is 16 amino acids. Germline V gives CDR1 MGHRA, CDR2 YSYEKL.

This CDR3 reads CATSVSGRAHTEQFF. The CDR3 DNA sequence: TGTGCCACCAGCGTGAGCGGGAGGGCCCACACTGAGCAGTTCTTC. V is TRBV24-1 and J is TRBJ2-1; 10 bases are a match to TRBD2. Germline-derived CDR1 and CDR2 are KGHDR and SFDVKD. This CDR3 has 15 residues. The junction had 11 bases not matched to a gene; V was cut back by 7 bases and J by 9 bases.

The chain uses TRBV19 and TRBJ2-7, with 9 nucleotides matching TRBD1. This CDR3 comprises 13 residues. Germline V gene data show CDR1 as LNHDA and CDR2 as SQIVND (reference sequence). J lost 4 bases, V lost 4 bases, and 2 bases had no gene match. CDR3 sequence (DNA): TGTGCCAGTAGTAGGACAGGGGTTTACGAGCAGTACTTC. Protein: CASSRTGVYEQYF. Full variable domain (remainder filled in from reference TRBV19 and TRBJ2-7): DGGITQSPKYLFRKEGQNVTLSCEQNLNHDAMYWYRQDPGQGLRLIYYSQIVNDFQKGDIAEGYSVSREKKESFPLTVTSAQKNPTAFYLCASSRTGVYEQYFGPGTRLTVT.

The rearrangement links TRBV9 to TRBJ2-7; TRBD2 aligns across 7 bases. The CDR3 is 13 residues long. Unmatched junction bases numbered 7, after V lost 4 bases and J lost 6 bases. Germline assignment: CDR1 SGDLS and CDR2 YYNGEE. The CDR3 loop is CASSPGGRGEQYF. The CDR3 DNA reads as TGTGCCAGCAGCCCGGGAGGCCGCGGCGAGCAGTACTTC.

This chain connects TRBV27 to TRBJ1-1; D unresolved. In germline, CDR1 is MNHEY, CDR2 SMNVEV (reference sequence). Between the trimmed V and J ends, which lost 5 bases and 1 base, there was a span of 8 bases. The CDR3 runs to 13 residues. CDR3 protein: CASSNFGNTEAFF. The CDR3 DNA reads as TGTGCCAGCAGTAACTTCGGGAACACTGAAGCTTTCTTT.